The following is a TCR beta chain sequence with its context. The antigen this receptor binds is unknown. One base away there is no much larger clone; base qualities are not given. TCR CDR3 regions were amplified from genomic DNA by multiplex PCR using the deep immunoSEQ assay. For each cell subset, the extracted genomic DNA was distributed evenly across all wells of several immunoSEQ 96-well plates, and each plate served as one replicate. For sorted subsets, around 200 ng genomic DNA, equal to tens of thousands of T cell genomes, was loaded into each replicate PCR. Purified libraries were quantified with a Qubit 3.0 fluorometer, sized on a Bioanalyzer 2100, and re-quantified with the KAPA Library Quantification kit. Every immunoSEQ 96-well plate was sequenced on a dedicated single-read 150-cycle Illumina NextSeq 550 flow cell. The original methods were these. Because the immunoSEQ output included only junctional sequences and no quality scores, the filtering could not be the same as the filtering used for full-length reads. Sequences were annotated with PyIR, a Python wrapper for IgBLAST v1.9, and V/J genes and CDR3 were assigned using IMGT germline references. Any read was removed if the V/J assignment was weak (E-value above 1e-6), the CDR3 was missing, or the read contained stop codons, out-of-frame junctions, or ambiguous translated residues. V3J clonotypes were defined as sequences sharing the same inferred V gene, J gene, and CDR3 amino acid sequence. To compute the percentage overlap between repertoires, the number of shared unique clonotypes was divided by the size of the smaller repertoire. Three approaches were used to assess repertoire richness: RTK rarefaction, the Chao1 estimator, and Recon v2.1 estimates of unobserved clonotypes. OLGA was used to compute generation probabilities for all TCRbeta clonotypes that the gDNA method yielded from a few donors. This is the immuneACCESS table as TCRdb keeps it, with only in-frame sequences that have V and J called. A part of the clones is gone; compared with another copy, unresolved V genes explain less than half, and the rest is unexplained. D and trimming were read from the DNA, whereas the V and J calls and clone size are those reported in that table. In all, the sample holds around 2.3 million clones, and 95% of those were seen once. The top ten clonotypes cover approximately 0.13% of the sample.

The CDR3 covers 14 residues, taking in both the cysteine and the phenylalanine. Only CDR3 DNA is held: 42 bases, read in frame from base 1. V sheds 2 bases and J sheds 2 bases, leaving 9 bases between their ends. The CDR1 and CDR2 encoded by the germline V gene are SGHVS and FNYEAQ. The sample originates from a study of shared clonotypes between healthy human individuals (TCRdb year 2020). About the full investigation: The cohort comprised a couple of women and a few men aged 18 to 49 years. To estimate repertoire size and how much clonotype sharing occurs between individuals, the study deeply sequenced the blood TCR repertoires of roughly 5 healthy adults. For each donor, CD4 naive and CD4 memory were each given three plates, CD8 naive was given two plates, and CD8 memory was given one plate. Per donor, leukapheresis produced somewhere between about 0.85 and 9.5 billion PBMCs. To increase sequencing depth and limit assay-specific biases, TCR repertoire library preparation and sequencing were carried out by different laboratories using diverse techniques.

Healthy HIV-negative adults with no recently reported acute infections or vaccinations were included as donors. Every donor was a Caucasian adult living in Nashville, Tennessee, USA. CD4+ T cells were enriched through magnetic negative selection, after which naive cells were positively selected on CD45RA and the remaining negative fraction served as the memory subset. Blood was obtained by leukapheresis, after which PBMCs were separated by Ficoll-Histopaque density gradient centrifugation and cryopreserved in liquid nitrogen vapor phase. Analytical flow cytometry was used to check the purity and quantity of every magnetically sorted T cell population. Genomic DNA was isolated from each sorted fraction and quantified by UV absorbance on a Nanodrop 2000c. Study-wide findings and limitations: Only blood was sampled, and tissue TCR repertoires likely differ from those in blood. Estimated clonotype richness was generally larger for naive than for memory subsets. Incomplete sequencing was indicated by rarefaction of sorted-subset datasets, despite the large sequencing depth. Higher generation probabilities were observed for clonotypes shared by all four sorted-subset donors than for non-shared clonotypes. When a few donors were compared, the shared fraction of clonotypes was around 5% for naive CD4, 3.5% for naive CD8, 2.3% for memory CD4, and around 0.37% for memory CD8. Pairwise subsampling indicated that sequencing depth was expected to affect the degree of clonotype sharing among donors. The small number of donors limited the genetic and exposure-history diversity represented.

The sample comprised naive CD4+ T cells sorted from blood. The cell subset or site label corresponds to: CD45RA+ positively selected. The sequence is built from TRBV7-6 and TRBJ2-5; no D gene call is confident. This receptor was obtained from a man younger than 35 in good health. CDR3 region: CASSLMGIQETQYF. The nucleotide sequence reads TGTGCCAGCAGCTTAATGGGAATTCAAGAGACCCAGTACTTC.